These 30 T cell receptor beta chains originate from one sample sequenced in a study of cytomegalovirus exposure and HLA in healthy donors. The repertoire was sequenced with immunoSEQ multiplex PCR; TCRdb's copy has only in-frame clones and lacks some. Of 65,000 or so clones in the sample, around 90% were seen once. Sequencing was done on a sample of PBMCs. Receptors originate from a woman in her late teens or twenties in good health and CMV-seronegative.

This clone was counted a single time. The chain joins TRBV6-1 to TRBJ1-5; no reliable D call. Between the trimmed V and J ends, which lost 3 bases and 7 bases, there was a span of 10 bases. This CDR3 has 13 amino acids. Germline V lookup: CDR1 MNHNS, CDR2 SASEGT. For the CDR3, the DNA is TGTGCCAGCAGTGAGGAGCCACGACAGCCCCAGCATTTT. Translating it yields CASSEEPRQPQHF.

This clone was counted once. The chain recombines TRBV6-5 with TRBJ2-7, with D possibly being TRBD1 (6 bases). The CDR3 extends over 15 amino acids. Trimming cost V 4 bases and J 3 bases, with 16 bases left between them. Germline values: CDR1 MNHEY, CDR2 SVGAGI. This CDR3 reads CASSSAGDTYYEQYF. The CDR3 DNA is TGTGCCAGCAGTTCCGCTGGGGACACTTACTACGAGCAGTACTTC.

This clone occurred a few times. The rearrangement links TRBV7-8 to TRBJ1-2; D gene unclear. The ends were cut back, 1 base at V and 5 bases at J, with 8 bases in the middle. The CDR3 covers 13 residues. Germline CDR1 is SGHVS and CDR2 is FQNEAQ. CDR3 residues: CASSLVDFYGYTF. The CDR3, as DNA: TGTGCCAGCAGCTTAGTCGACTTTTATGGCTACACCTTC.

The chain carries TRBV7-8 and TRBJ2-5; possibly TRBD1 for D (5 bases). Trimming took 4 bases from V and 9 from J, leaving 18 bases between them. CDR1 is SGHVS, CDR2 FQNEAQ, per germline. This CDR3 has 14 residues. CDR3 loop: CASSYNQGPWAQYF. The DNA of the CDR3 is TGTGCCAGCAGCTATAACCAGGGCCCGTGGGCCCAGTACTTC.

This chain joins TRBV9 and TRBJ1-1, with D tentatively TRBD1 (5 bases). The CDR3 contains 14 residues. Germline CDR1 SGDLS, CDR2 YYNGEE. The germline V and J ends were trimmed by 0 bases and 3 bases, with 9 bases remaining between them. CDR3: CASSVDRIDTEAFF. In DNA, the CDR3 is TGTGCCAGCAGCGTAGACAGGATTGACACTGAAGCTTTCTTT.

The CDR3 here is CASSSKPGQGEGYTF. The CDR3 nucleotides read TGTGCCAGCAGTTCTAAACCGGGACAGGGGGAAGGCTACACCTTC. The chain carries TRBV6-1 and TRBJ1-2; TRBD1 matches at 11 bases. CDR3 length: 15 amino acids. V lost 5 bases to trimming and J lost 8 bases; unmatched junction nucleotides: 10. The germline gives CDR1 MNHNS, CDR2 SASEGT.

J is TRBJ1-3 and V is TRBV7-6; 9 bases align to TRBD1. Germline lookup yields CDR1 SGHVS and CDR2 FNYEAQ. The CDR3 loop spans 17 amino acids. With V trimmed by 3 bases and J by 0 bases, 6 bases remained unmatched. As DNA, the CDR3 is TGTGCCAGCAGCTTTGTTCCGGGACAGGGCTCTGGAAACACCATATATTTT. It is translated as CASSFVPGQGSGNTIYF. The full variable domain, with the rest looked up from reference TRBV7-6 and TRBJ1-3, is GAGVSQSPRYKVTKRGQDVALRCDPISGHVSLYWYRQALGQGPEFLTYFNYEAQQDKSGLPNDRFSAERPEGSISTLTIQRTEQRDSAMYRCASSFVPGQGSGNTIYFGEGSWLTVV.

This rearrangement joins TRBV6-6 to TRBJ1-5; D is uncertain. With 5 bases removed from V and 5 bases from J, the gap between germline ends came to 4 bases. The CDR3 spans 11 residues. Germline CDR1 is MNHNY and CDR2 is SVGAGI (reference sequence). This CDR3 reads CASSQYQPQHF. CDR3 nucleotide sequence: TGTGCCAGCAGTCAATATCAGCCCCAGCATTTT.

In DNA form, the CDR3 reads TGCGCCAGCAGCCCAGGGAATACCGGGGAGCTGTTTTTT. Its protein is CASSPGNTGELFF. The chain is built from TRBV4-1 and TRBJ2-2; D perhaps matches TRBD1 (5 bases). V was clipped by 4 bases and J by 5 bases, with 8 bases between them. The CDR3 covers 13 residues. CDR1 is MGHRA and CDR2 is YSYEKL in the germline V gene.

CDR3 nucleotide sequence: TGTGCCAGCAGTGTTCTAGCGGGAGAACACAATGAGCAGTTCTTC. Translated: CASSVLAGEHNEQFF. The chain recombines TRBV6-1 with TRBJ2-1; 10 bases match TRBD2. This CDR3 contains 15 residues. After removal of 4 bases from V and 5 bases from J, the junction contained 5 bases not matched to a gene. Per germline, CDR1 MNHNS and CDR2 SASEGT.

The J gene is TRBJ1-2, the V gene TRBV15; 12 nucleotides match TRBD1. The CDR3 extends over 16 amino acids. The germline V gene encodes CDR1 LNHNV and CDR2 YYDKDF (reference sequence). The trim removed 5 bases at V and 7 bases at J, leaving 11 bases unmatched. The CDR3 protein is CATSGTPGQGASGYTF. CDR3 nucleotide sequence: TGTGCCACCAGCGGGACCCCGGGACAGGGGGCTAGTGGCTACACCTTC.

The chain couples TRBV28 to TRBJ2-5; 7 bases agree with TRBD1. Germline lookup yields CDR1 MDHEN and CDR2 SYDVKM. Unmatched junction bases numbered 8, after V lost 5 bases and J lost 5 bases. The CDR3 spans 14 residues. The CDR3 reads CASSPGQEAETQYF. The DNA for the CDR3 is TGTGCCAGCAGTCCCGGACAGGAGGCGGAGACCCAGTACTTC.

The rearrangement joins TRBV28 to TRBJ2-7; 9 bases fit TRBD1. With 5 bases clipped from V and 5 bases from J, the junction kept 13 bases outside the gene matches. Germline CDR1 MDHEN, CDR2 SYDVKM. The CDR3 runs to 16 residues. The CDR3 is CASSPRNRGRPHEQYF. DNA of the CDR3: TGTGCCAGCAGTCCTAGGAACAGGGGGCGCCCCCACGAGCAGTACTTC.

The rearrangement joins TRBV2 to TRBJ1-5, with D possibly being TRBD1 (5 bases). The CDR3 runs 14 residues. Looked up from germline, CDR1 is SNHLY and CDR2 is FYNNEI. V lost 4 bases to trimming and J lost 2 bases, with 9 bases between them. The DNA for the CDR3 is TGTGCCAGCAGTGTAGAAGGGGGCAATCAGCCCCAGCATTTT. This sequence encodes CASSVEGGNQPQHF.

The V gene is TRBV9, the J gene TRBJ2-3; TRBD2 might be the D (6 bases). The CDR3 sequence is 17 residues long. V was trimmed by 0 bases and J by 1 base, leaving 15 bases between them. The germline CDR1 and CDR2 sequences are SGDLS and YYNGEE. The CDR3 DNA is TGTGCCAGCAGCGTAGGGCTTAGCGGCCTCGGCACAGATACGCAGTATTTT. It yields the protein CASSVGLSGLGTDTQYF.

The chain combines TRBV19 with TRBJ1-1, with D hard to call. V lost 4 bases to trimming and J lost 0 bases, with 15 bases between them. CDR3 length: 16 residues. From germline, CDR1 is LNHDA and CDR2 SQIVND (reference sequence). CDR3 DNA sequence: TGTGCCAGTAGTACCGGGATGGCAGTAATGAACACTGAAGCTTTCTTT. Translation gives CASSTGMAVMNTEAFF.

The rearrangement links TRBV27 to TRBJ2-1; D remains unclear. There are 13 residues in the CDR3. Germline CDR1 and CDR2: MNHEY and SMNVEV (reference sequence). V was pared by 5 bases and J by 10 bases, with 15 bases between. The DNA of the CDR3 is TGTGCCAGCAGTGCTGACCCCCTGCGGGAGCAGTTCTTC. Its translation: CASSADPLREQFF.

This chain links TRBV25-1 with TRBJ1-1, with TRBD1 matching over 8 bases. Trimming removed 3 bases from V and 5 bases from J; junction bases left unmatched: 2. The CDR3 contains 13 residues. Germline values: CDR1 MGHDK, CDR2 SYGVNS. The CDR3 loop reads CASSEQGATEAFF. The DNA for the CDR3 is TGTGCCAGCAGTGAGCAGGGGGCGACTGAAGCTTTCTTT.

The chain combines TRBV6-1 with TRBJ1-5; TRBD1 agrees at 7 bases. The CDR3 sequence is 14 residues long. The germline V gene has CDR1 MNHNS and CDR2 SASEGT. The J segment lost 4 bases and the V segment lost 4 bases, leaving 4 bases of the junction unmatched. In nucleotides, the CDR3 is TGTGCCAGCAGTGCAGACAGGGATAATCAGCCCCAGCATTTT. Its protein is CASSADRDNQPQHF.

The rearrangement links TRBV6-5 to TRBJ1-4, with D possibly TRBD1 on 6 matching bases. Looked up from germline, CDR1 is MNHEY and CDR2 is SVGAGI. The CDR3 is 12 residues long. V was trimmed by 4 bases and J by 8 bases, leaving 8 bases between them. The DNA for the CDR3 is TGTGCCAGCAGTTTTGACAGGGAAAAACTGTTTTTT. It is translated as CASSFDREKLFF.

This clone is a singleton in its sample. J is TRBJ1-1 and V is TRBV27; 7 nucleotides match TRBD1. Germline V lookup: CDR1 MNHEY, CDR2 SMNVEV (reference sequence). This CDR3 region has 16 residues. V was clipped by 3 bases and J by 10 bases; unmatched bases: 17. CDR3 in amino acids: CASSLIPPGQTGAAFF. CDR3 bases: TGTGCCAGCAGTTTGATTCCCCCGGGACAGACTGGAGCAGCTTTCTTT.

This clone appeared a single time. The chain employs TRBV29-1 and TRBJ1-4; no clear D gene. V dropped 3 bases and J dropped 5 bases, with 7 bases sitting between them. Germline V gene lookup returns CDR1 SQVTM and CDR2 ANQGSEA. The CDR3 spans 12 residues. CDR3 bases: TGCAGCGTTGATAACTTAAATGAAAAACTGTTTTTT. This sequence encodes CSVDNLNEKLFF.

The chain joins TRBV15 to TRBJ2-7; a weak D match, TRBD2 (6 bases). V dropped 8 bases and J dropped 1 base, with 24 bases sitting between them. Germline values: CDR1 LNHNV, CDR2 YYDKDF (reference sequence). The length of the CDR3 is 17 residues. The CDR3 region is CATRRCGTVKCSYEQYF. The CDR3 DNA is TGTGCCACCCGCCGGTGCGGGACGGTAAAATGTTCCTACGAGCAGTACTTC.

The chain links TRBV4-3 to TRBJ2-5; 10 nucleotides match TRBD1. Germline V gene data show CDR1 as LGHNA and CDR2 as YSLEER. Trimming took 3 bases from V and 2 from J; bases not matched to a gene: 12. The CDR3 extends over 18 amino acids. CDR3 protein: CASSQDGPGQGIQETQYF. The DNA for the CDR3 is TGCGCCAGCAGCCAGGATGGCCCGGGACAGGGGATACAAGAGACCCAGTACTTC.

The J gene is TRBJ2-7, the V gene TRBV28; TRBD2 matches 11 bases. J lost 6 bases, V lost 5 bases, and 9 bases had no gene match. Germline assignment: CDR1 MDHEN and CDR2 SYDVKM. CDR3 length equals 15 residues. The DNA for the CDR3 is TGTGCCAGCAGTGACCCGGGACTAGCGGTTTCCGAGCAGTACTTC. This sequence encodes CASSDPGLAVSEQYF.

The chain links TRBV7-2 to TRBJ2-7; the match to TRBD2 covers 7 bases. Germline CDR1 is SGHTA and CDR2 is FQGNSA. The CDR3 consists of 14 residues. V shed 5 bases and J 4 bases; nucleotides not matched to a gene: 8. CDR3 sequence: CASSARDYTYEQYF. DNA of the CDR3: TGTGCCAGCAGCGCCCGGGACTATACTTACGAGCAGTACTTC.

The rearrangement uses TRBV28 and TRBJ1-3, with D maybe TRBD1 (5 bases). The V gene's germline CDR1 is MDHEN and CDR2 SYDVKM. Trimming stripped 3 bases from V and 0 bases from J, with 9 bases between. This CDR3 is 15 amino acids long. This chain's CDR3 is CASSFGGVSGNTIYF. In nucleotides, the CDR3 is TGTGCCAGCAGTTTCGGGGGGGTCTCTGGAAACACCATATATTTT.

J is TRBJ2-1 and V is TRBV19; 10 positions match TRBD1. CDR3 length: 15 amino acids. Looked up from germline, CDR1 is LNHDA and CDR2 is SQIVND (reference sequence). V was clipped by 1 base and J by 6 bases; unmatched bases: 3. The CDR3 loop is CASSIGGTGANEQFF. The CDR3 bases are TGTGCCAGTAGTATAGGGGGGACAGGGGCCAATGAGCAGTTCTTC.

The chain carries TRBV7-2 and TRBJ1-2; tentative D call: TRBD1 (6 bases). Germline V gene sequence: CDR1 SGHTA, CDR2 FQGNSA. CDR3 size: 15 residues. Trimming removed 1 base at V and 5 bases at J, with 14 bases between. CDR3 sequence: CASSLEAGVDYGYTF. For the CDR3, the DNA is TGTGCCAGCAGCTTAGAGGCAGGGGTGGATTATGGCTACACCTTC.

This chain connects TRBV5-1 to TRBJ1-2; a possible D gene is TRBD1 (5 bases). CDR3 length: 13 residues. CDR1 is SGHRS and CDR2 is YFSETQ in the germline V gene. V was cut by 4 bases and J by 7 bases, with 14 bases left in between. The CDR3 is CASSGASLFGYTF. The CDR3 DNA sequence: TGCGCCAGCAGCGGGGCATCCTTGTTTGGCTACACCTTC. Looking up the rest from reference TRBV5-1 and TRBJ1-2 gives the full variable domain: KAGVTQTPRYLIKTRGQQVTLSCSPISGHRSVSWYQQTPGQGLQFLFEYFSETQRNKGNFPGRFSGRQFSNSRSEMNVSTLELGDSALYLCASSGASLFGYTFGSGTRLTVV.